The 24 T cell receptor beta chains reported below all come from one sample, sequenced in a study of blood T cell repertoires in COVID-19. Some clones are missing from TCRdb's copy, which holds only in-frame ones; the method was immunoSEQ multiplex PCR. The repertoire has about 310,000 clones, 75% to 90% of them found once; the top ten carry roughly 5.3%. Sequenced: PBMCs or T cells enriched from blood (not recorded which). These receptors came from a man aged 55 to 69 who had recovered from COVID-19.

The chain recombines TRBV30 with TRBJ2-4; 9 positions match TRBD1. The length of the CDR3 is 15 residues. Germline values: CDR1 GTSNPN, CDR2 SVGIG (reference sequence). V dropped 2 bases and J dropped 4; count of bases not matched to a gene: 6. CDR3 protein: CAWSLYGTGKNIQYF. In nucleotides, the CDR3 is TGTGCCTGGAGTCTATACGGGACAGGGAAAAACATTCAGTACTTC.

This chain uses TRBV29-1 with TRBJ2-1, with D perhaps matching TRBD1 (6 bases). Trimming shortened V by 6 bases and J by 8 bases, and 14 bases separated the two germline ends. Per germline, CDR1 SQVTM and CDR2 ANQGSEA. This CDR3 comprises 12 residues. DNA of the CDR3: TGCAGCGTCCGCAGGGGCGGCGATGAGCAGTTCTTC. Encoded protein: CSVRRGGDEQFF.

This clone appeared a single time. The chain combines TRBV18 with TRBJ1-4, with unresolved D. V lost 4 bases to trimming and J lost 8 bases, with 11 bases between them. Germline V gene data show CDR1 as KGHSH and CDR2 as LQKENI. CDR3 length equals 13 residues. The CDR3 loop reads CASSRGVDEKLFF. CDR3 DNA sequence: TGTGCCAGCTCACGGGGAGTAGACGAAAAACTGTTTTTT.

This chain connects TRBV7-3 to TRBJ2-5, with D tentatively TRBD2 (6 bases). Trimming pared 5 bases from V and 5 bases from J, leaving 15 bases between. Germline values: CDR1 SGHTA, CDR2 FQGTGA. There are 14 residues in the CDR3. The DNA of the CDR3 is TGTGCCAGCAGCCAGACCGCGGCGGGGGAGACCCAGTACTTC. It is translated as CASSQTAAGETQYF.

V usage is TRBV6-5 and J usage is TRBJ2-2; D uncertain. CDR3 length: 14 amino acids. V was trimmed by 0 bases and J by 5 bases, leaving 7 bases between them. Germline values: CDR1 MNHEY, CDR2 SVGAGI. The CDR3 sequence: CASSYSPATGELFF. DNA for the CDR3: TGTGCCAGCAGTTACTCCCCCGCGACCGGGGAGCTGTTTTTT.

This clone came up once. The CDR3 here is CASSVEGAINTGELFF. CDR3 in DNA: TGTGCCAGCAGCGTAGAAGGGGCTATTAACACCGGGGAGCTGTTTTTT. The genes are TRBV9 and TRBJ2-2, with D possibly TRBD1 on 5 matching bases. Looked up from germline, CDR1 is SGDLS and CDR2 is YYNGEE. V lost 0 bases and J 2 bases, leaving 11 bases between the germline ends. The CDR3 is made up of 16 amino acids.

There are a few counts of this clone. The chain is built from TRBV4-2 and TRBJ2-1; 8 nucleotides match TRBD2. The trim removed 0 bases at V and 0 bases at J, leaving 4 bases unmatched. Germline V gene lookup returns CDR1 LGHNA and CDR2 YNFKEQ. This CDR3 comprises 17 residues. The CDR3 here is CASSQDPSGSSYNEQFF. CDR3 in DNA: TGTGCCAGCAGCCAAGATCCCAGCGGGAGCTCCTACAATGAGCAGTTCTTC.

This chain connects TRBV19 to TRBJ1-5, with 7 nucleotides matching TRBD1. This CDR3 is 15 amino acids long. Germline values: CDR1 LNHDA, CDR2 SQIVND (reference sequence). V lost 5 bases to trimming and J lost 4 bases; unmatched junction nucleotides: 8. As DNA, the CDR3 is TGTGCCAGTAGTTATCAAACAGGGGAAAATCAGCCCCAGCATTTT. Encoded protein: CASSYQTGENQPQHF.

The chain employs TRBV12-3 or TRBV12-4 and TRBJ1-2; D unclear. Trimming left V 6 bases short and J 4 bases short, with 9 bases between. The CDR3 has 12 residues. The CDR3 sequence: CASSLTVYGYTF. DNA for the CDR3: TGTGCCAGCAGCCTTACAGTCTATGGCTACACCTTC.

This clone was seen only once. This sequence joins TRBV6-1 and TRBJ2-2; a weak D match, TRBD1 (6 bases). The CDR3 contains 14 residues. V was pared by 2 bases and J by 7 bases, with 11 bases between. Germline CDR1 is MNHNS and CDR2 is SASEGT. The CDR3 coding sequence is TGTGCCAGCAGTGAAAGAGGGGGAGTCGGGGAGCTGTTTTTT. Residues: CASSERGGVGELFF.

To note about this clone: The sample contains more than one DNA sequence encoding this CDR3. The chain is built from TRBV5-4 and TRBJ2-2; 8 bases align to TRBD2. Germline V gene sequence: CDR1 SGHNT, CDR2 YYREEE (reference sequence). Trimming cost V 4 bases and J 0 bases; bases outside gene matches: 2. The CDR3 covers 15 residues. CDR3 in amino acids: CASSLGGANTGELFF. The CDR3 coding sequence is TGTGCCAGCAGCCTCGGGGGGGCGAACACCGGGGAGCTGTTTTTT.

The CDR3 DNA reads as TGTGCCAGTAGTACCCCGGACAGGGACGGGGAGCTGTTTTTT. Translating gives CASSTPDRDGELFF. The chain joins TRBV19 to TRBJ2-2; 8 nucleotides match TRBD1. Germline V gene lookup returns CDR1 LNHDA and CDR2 SQIVND (reference sequence). The V segment lost 4 bases and the J segment 7 bases; nucleotides outside the gene matches: 5. There are 14 residues in the CDR3.

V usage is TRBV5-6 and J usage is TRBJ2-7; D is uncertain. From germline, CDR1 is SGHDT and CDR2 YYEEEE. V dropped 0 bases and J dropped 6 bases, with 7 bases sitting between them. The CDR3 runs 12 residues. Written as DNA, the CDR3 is TGTGCCAGCAGCTTGGTCGGTGGCGAGCAGTACTTC. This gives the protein CASSLVGGEQYF.

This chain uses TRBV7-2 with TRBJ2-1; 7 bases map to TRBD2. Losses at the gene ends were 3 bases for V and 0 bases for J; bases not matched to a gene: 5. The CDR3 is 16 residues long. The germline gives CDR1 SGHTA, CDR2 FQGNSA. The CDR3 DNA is TGTGCCAGCAGCTTGGGGGGGAGAAGCTCCTACAATGAGCAGTTCTTC. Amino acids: CASSLGGRSSYNEQFF.

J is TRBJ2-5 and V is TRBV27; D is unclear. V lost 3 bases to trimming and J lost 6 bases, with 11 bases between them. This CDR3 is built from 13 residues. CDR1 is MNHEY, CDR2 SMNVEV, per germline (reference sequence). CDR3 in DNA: TGTGCCAGCAGTTTTCAATACGCGAAGACCCAGTACTTC. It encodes CASSFQYAKTQYF.

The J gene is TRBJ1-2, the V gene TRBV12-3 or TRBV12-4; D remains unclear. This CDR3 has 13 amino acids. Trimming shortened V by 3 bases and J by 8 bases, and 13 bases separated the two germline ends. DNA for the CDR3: TGTGCCAGCAGTTTGAGGAGAAGTGAAGGCTACACCTTC. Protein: CASSLRRSEGYTF.

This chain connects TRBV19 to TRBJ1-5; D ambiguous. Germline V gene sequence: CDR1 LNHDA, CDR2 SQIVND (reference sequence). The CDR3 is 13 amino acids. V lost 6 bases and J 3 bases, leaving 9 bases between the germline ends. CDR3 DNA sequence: TGTGCCAGTAGACTTACAGCCAATCAGCCCCAGCATTTT. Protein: CASRLTANQPQHF.

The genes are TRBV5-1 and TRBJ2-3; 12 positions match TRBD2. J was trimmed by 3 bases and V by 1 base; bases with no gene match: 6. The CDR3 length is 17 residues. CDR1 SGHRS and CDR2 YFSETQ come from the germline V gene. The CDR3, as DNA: TGCGCCAGCAGCTTGCCCCAACTAGCGGGAGGAACAGATACGCAGTATTTT. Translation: CASSLPQLAGGTDTQYF.

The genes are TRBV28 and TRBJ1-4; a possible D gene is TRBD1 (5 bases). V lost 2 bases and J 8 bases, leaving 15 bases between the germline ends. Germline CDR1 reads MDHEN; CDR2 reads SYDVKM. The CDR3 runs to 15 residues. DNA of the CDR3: TGTGCCAGCAGTTTACTAGGAGGGGCGAGGGAAAAACTGTTTTTT. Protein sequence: CASSLLGGAREKLFF.

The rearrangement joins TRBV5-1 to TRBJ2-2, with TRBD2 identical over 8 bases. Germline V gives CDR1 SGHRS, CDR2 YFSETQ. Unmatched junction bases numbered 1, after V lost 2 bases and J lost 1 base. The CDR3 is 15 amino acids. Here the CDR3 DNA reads TGCGCCAGCAGCTTTAGCGGGGTGAACACCGGGGAGCTGTTTTTT. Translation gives CASSFSGVNTGELFF.

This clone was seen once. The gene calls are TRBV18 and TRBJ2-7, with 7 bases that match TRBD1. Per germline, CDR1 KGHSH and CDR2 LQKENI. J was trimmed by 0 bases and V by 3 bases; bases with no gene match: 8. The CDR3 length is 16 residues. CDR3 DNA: TGTGCCAGCTCACCCTCTGGGACAGAATTCTCCTACGAGCAGTACTTC. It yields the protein CASSPSGTEFSYEQYF.

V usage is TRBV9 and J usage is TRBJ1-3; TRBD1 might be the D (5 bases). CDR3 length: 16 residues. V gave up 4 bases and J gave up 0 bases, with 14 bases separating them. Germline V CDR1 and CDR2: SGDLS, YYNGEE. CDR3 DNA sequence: TGTGCCAGCAGCTCCCGACAGTTGAACTCTGGAAACACCATATATTTT. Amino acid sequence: CASSSRQLNSGNTIYF.

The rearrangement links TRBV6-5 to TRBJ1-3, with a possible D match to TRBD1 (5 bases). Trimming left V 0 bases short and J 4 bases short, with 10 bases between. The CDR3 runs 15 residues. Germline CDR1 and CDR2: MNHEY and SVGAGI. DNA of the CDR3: TGTGCCAGCAGTTACTCGCGGACAATGGGAAACACCATATATTTT. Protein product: CASSYSRTMGNTIYF.

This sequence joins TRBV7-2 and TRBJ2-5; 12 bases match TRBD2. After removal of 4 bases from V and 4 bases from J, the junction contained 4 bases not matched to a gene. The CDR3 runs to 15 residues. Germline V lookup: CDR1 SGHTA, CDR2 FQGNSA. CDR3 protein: CASSSLAGGGETQYF. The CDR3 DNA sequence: TGTGCCAGCAGCTCTCTAGCGGGAGGGGGAGAGACCCAGTACTTC. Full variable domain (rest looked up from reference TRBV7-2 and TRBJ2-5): GAGVSQSPSNKVTEKGKDVELRCDPISGHTALYWYRQSLGQGLEFLIYFQGNSAPDKSGLPSDRFSAERTGGSVSTLTIQRTQQEDSAVYLCASSSLAGGGETQYFGPGTRLLVL.